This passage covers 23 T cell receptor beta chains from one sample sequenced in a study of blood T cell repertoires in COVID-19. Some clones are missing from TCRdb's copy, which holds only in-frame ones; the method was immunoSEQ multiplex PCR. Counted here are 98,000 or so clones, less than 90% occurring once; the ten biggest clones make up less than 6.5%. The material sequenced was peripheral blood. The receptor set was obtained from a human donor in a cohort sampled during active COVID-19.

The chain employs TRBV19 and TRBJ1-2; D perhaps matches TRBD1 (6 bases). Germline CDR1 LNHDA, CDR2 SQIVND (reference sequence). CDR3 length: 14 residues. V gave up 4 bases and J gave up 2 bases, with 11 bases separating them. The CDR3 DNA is TGTGCCAGTAGTACTTCGGGACAAAACTATGGCTACACCTTC. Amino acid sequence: CASSTSGQNYGYTF. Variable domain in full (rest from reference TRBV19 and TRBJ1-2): DGGITQSPKYLFRKEGQNVTLSCEQNLNHDAMYWYRQDPGQGLRLIYYSQIVNDFQKGDIAEGYSVSREKKESFPLTVTSAQKNPTAFYLCASSTSGQNYGYTFGSGTRLTVV.

The CDR3 sequence: CAIRDFGASDEQYF. The CDR3 bases are TGTGCCATCCGCGACTTCGGGGCTAGCGACGAGCAGTACTTC. The genes are TRBV10-3 and TRBJ2-7; D possibly corresponds to TRBD2 (6 bases). V shed 8 bases and J shed 5 bases, with 19 bases lying between them. Looked up from germline, CDR1 is ENHRY and CDR2 is SYGVKD. CDR3 length: 14 amino acids.

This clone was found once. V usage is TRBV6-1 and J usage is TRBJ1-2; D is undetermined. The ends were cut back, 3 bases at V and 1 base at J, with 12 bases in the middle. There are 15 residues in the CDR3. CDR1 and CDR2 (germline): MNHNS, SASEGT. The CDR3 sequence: CASSEYIERNYGYTF. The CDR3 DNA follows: TGTGCCAGCAGTGAGTACATAGAGCGTAACTATGGCTACACCTTC.

CDR3 sequence (DNA): TGTGCCAGTTGGACAGAGCCAAGCAATCAGCCCCAGCATTTT. It is translated as CASWTEPSNQPQHF. The rearrangement uses TRBV19 and TRBJ1-5; D may be TRBD1 (6 bases). Germline V gene data show CDR1 as LNHDA and CDR2 as SQIVND (reference sequence). The CDR3 is 14 amino acids. Trimming took off 8 bases at V and 1 base at J, with 12 bases between the two ends.

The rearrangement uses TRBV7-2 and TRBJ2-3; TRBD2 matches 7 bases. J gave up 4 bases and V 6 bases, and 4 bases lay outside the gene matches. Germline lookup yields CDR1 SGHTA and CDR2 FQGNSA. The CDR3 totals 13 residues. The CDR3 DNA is TGTGCCAGCAGTCCTCGGGGGGCAGATACGCAGTATTTT. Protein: CASSPRGADTQYF.

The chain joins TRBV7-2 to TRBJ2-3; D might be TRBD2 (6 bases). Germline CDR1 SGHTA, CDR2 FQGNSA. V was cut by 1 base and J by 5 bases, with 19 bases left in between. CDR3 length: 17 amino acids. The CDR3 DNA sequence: TGTGCCAGCAGCTTAGTCCGTGGCGGTTTGGGGGGAGATACGCAGTATTTT. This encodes CASSLVRGGLGGDTQYF.

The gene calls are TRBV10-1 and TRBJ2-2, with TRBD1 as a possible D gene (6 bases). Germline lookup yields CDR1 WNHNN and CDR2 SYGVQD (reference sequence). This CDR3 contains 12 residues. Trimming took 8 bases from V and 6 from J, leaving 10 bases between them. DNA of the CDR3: TGCGCCAGCGCTCGACAGGCCGGGGAGCTGTTTTTT. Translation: CASARQAGELFF.

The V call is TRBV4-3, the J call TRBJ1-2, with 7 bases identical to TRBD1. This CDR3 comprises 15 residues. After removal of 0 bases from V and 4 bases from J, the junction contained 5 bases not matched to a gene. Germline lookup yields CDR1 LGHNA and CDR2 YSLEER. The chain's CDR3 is CASSQDTGEAYGYTF. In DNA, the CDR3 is TGCGCCAGCAGCCAAGATACAGGGGAGGCCTATGGCTACACCTTC.

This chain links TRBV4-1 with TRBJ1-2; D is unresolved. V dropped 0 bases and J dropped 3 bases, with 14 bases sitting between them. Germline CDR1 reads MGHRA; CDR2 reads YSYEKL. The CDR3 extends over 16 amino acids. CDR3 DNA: TGCGCCAGCAGCCAAGAAGAGAGTAGCGTGGACTATGGCTACACCTTC. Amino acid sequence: CASSQEESSVDYGYTF.

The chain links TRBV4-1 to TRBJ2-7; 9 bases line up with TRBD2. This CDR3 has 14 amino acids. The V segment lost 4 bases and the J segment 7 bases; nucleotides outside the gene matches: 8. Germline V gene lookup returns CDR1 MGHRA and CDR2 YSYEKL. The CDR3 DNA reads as TGCGCCAGCAGCCCCATAGCGGGAGTTTGGGAGCAGTACTTC. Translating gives CASSPIAGVWEQYF.

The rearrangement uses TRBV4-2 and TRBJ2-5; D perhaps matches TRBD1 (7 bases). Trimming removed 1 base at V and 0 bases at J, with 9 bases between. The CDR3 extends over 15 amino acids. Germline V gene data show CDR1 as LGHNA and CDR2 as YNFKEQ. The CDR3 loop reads CASSQGRGDQETQYF. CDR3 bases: TGTGCCAGCAGCCAAGGCAGGGGGGACCAAGAGACCCAGTACTTC.

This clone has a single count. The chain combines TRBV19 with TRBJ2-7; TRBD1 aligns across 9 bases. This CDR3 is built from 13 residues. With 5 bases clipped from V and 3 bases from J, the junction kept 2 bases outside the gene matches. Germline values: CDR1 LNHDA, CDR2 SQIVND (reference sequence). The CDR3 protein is CASSLGQGYEQYF. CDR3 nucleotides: TGTGCCAGTAGTTTGGGACAGGGCTACGAGCAGTACTTC.

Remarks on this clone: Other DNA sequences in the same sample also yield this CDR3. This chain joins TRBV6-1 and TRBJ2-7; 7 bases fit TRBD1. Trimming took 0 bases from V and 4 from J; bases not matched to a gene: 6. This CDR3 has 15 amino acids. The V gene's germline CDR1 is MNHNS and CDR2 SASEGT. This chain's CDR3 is CASSEAETGSYEQYF. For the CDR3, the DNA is TGTGCCAGCAGTGAAGCTGAGACAGGGTCGTACGAGCAGTACTTC.

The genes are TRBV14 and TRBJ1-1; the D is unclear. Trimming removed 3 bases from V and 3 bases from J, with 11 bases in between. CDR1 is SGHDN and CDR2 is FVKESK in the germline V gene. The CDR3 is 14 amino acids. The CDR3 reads CASSHWAWDTEAFF. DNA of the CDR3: TGTGCCAGCAGCCACTGGGCGTGGGACACTGAAGCTTTCTTT.

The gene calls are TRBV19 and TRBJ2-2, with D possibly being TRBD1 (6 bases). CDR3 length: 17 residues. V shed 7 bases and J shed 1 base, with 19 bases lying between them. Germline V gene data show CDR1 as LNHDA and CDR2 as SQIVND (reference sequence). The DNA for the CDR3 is TGTGCCAGTACCCCAGAGGACAGCCCTCGGAACACCGGGGAGCTGTTTTTT. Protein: CASTPEDSPRNTGELFF.

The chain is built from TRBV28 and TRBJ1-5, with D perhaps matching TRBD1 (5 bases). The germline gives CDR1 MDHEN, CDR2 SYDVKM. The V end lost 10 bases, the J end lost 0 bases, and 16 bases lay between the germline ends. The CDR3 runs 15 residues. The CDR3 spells CATTGGPYSNQPQHF. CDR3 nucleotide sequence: TGTGCCACCACAGGCGGACCATATAGCAATCAGCCCCAGCATTTT. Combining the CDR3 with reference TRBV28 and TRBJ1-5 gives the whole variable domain DVKVTQSSRYLVKRTGEKVFLECVQDMDHENMFWYRQDPGLGLRLIYFSYDVKMKEKGDIPEGYSVSREKKERFSLILESASTNQTSMYLCATTGGPYSNQPQHFGDGTRLSIL.

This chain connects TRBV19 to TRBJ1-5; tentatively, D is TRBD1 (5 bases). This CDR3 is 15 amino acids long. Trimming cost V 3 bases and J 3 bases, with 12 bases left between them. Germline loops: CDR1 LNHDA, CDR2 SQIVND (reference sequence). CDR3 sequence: CASSISGTLNQPQHF. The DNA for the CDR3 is TGTGCCAGTAGTATTAGCGGGACCCTCAATCAGCCCCAGCATTTT.

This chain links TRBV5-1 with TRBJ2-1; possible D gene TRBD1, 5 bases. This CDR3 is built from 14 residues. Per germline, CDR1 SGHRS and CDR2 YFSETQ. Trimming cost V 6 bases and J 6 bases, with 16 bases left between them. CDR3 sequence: CASTPLGVGNEQFF. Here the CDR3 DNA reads TGCGCCAGCACCCCCTTAGGGGTCGGCAATGAGCAGTTCTTC.

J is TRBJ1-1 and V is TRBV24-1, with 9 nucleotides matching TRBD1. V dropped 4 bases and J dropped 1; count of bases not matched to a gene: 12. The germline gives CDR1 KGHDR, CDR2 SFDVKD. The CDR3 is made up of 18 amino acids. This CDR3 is CATSESPGQGDWNTEAFF. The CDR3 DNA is TGTGCCACCAGTGAATCTCCGGGACAGGGTGATTGGAACACTGAAGCTTTCTTT.

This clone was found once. The CDR3 DNA sequence: TGCAGCGTTGAGGCCGGGACAGGGGGCGAGCAGTACTTC. Protein: CSVEAGTGGEQYF. V usage is TRBV29-1 and J usage is TRBJ2-7; 11 positions match TRBD1. Per the germline V gene, CDR1 is SQVTM and CDR2 is ANQGSEA. CDR3 length: 13 residues. V was clipped by 3 bases and J by 6 bases; unmatched bases: 4.

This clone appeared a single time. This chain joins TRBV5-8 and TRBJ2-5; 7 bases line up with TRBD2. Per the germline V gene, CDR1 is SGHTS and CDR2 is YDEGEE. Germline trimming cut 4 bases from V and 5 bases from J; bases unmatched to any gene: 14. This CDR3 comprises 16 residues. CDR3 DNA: TGTGCCAGCAGCCCGTATATGGGGGGGGTCGGTGAGACCCAGTACTTC. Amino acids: CASSPYMGGVGETQYF.

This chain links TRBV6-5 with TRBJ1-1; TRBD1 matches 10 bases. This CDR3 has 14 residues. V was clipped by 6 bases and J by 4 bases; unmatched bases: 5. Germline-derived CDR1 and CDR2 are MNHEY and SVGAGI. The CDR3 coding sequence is TGTGCCAGCAGCTCTGGACAGGGGGTCACTGAAGCTTTCTTT. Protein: CASSSGQGVTEAFF.

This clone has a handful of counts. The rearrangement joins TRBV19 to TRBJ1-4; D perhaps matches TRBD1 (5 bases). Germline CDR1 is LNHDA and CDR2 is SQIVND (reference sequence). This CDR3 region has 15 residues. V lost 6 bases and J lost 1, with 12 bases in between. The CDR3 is CASRSQGGTNEKLFF. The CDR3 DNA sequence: TGTGCCAGTAGGTCCCAGGGCGGAACTAATGAAAAACTGTTTTTT.